Shown below are 25 T cell receptor beta chains from a single sample sequenced in a study of shared clonotypes between healthy human individuals (TCRdb year 2020). Libraries were constructed by the immunoSEQ multiplex PCR assay. TCRdb mirrors the immuneACCESS table, restricted to in-frame sequences. Some clones are absent from its copies; in checked studies, under half trace to an unresolved V gene, and the reason for the others is unknown. The sample records more than 2 million clones, 85% to 95% of which are singletons. About 1.1% of the sample goes to the ten largest clones. For the CD8 naive samples, CD45RO-negative cells were positively selected for CCR7, yielding a CD45RA+CCR7+ population from which TemRA cells were excluded. The specimen was naive CD8+ T cells sorted from blood. Sample cell subset or site, as interpreted from the label and publication: CD45RA+CCR7+. The receptors originated from a man aged 18 to 35 in good health.

The chain uses TRBV29-1 and TRBJ2-7, with TRBD1 identical over 10 bases. Losses at the gene ends were 7 bases for V and 2 bases for J; bases not matched to a gene: 5. Germline loops: CDR1 SQVTM, CDR2 ANQGSEA. The CDR3 contains 13 residues. CDR3 in amino acids: CSARTGGAYEQYF. DNA of the CDR3: TGCAGCGCCCGGACAGGGGGTGCCTACGAGCAGTACTTC.

V gene TRBV27 combines with J gene TRBJ1-2, with 7 bases matching TRBD1. V lost 4 bases, J lost 4 bases, and 9 bases stayed unmatched. The CDR3 totals 15 residues. The germline gives CDR1 MNHEY, CDR2 SMNVEV (reference sequence). CDR3 nucleotides: TGTGCCAGCAGTTCTCGACAGGGTCCACGCTATGGCTACACCTTC. Protein sequence: CASSSRQGPRYGYTF.

This rearrangement joins TRBV6-1 to TRBJ1-1; 8 bases are a match to TRBD1. CDR1 is MNHNS and CDR2 is SASEGT in the germline V gene. CDR3 length: 15 residues. V lost 7 bases to trimming and J lost 6 bases; unmatched junction nucleotides: 13. The CDR3 DNA reads as TGTGCCAGCAACTCTATCACAGGGGGAGTCGCTGAAGCTTTCTTT. Translated, it gives CASNSITGGVAEAFF.

The rearrangement links TRBV5-1 to TRBJ2-1; D is undetermined. V was pared by 0 bases and J by 9 bases, with 10 bases between. This CDR3 contains 13 residues. From germline, CDR1 is SGHRS and CDR2 YFSETQ. CDR3 amino acids: CASSLALGGEQFF. CDR3 in DNA: TGCGCCAGCAGCTTGGCCCTAGGTGGTGAGCAGTTCTTC. Full variable domain (outside the CDR3, taken from reference TRBV5-1 and TRBJ2-1): KAGVTQTPRYLIKTRGQQVTLSCSPISGHRSVSWYQQTPGQGLQFLFEYFSETQRNKGNFPGRFSGRQFSNSRSEMNVSTLELGDSALYLCASSLALGGEQFFGPGTRLTVL.

The genes are TRBV9 and TRBJ2-3; 8 bases line up with TRBD2. Germline lookup yields CDR1 SGDLS and CDR2 YYNGEE. With V trimmed by 0 bases and J by 4 bases, 10 bases remained unmatched. The CDR3 runs 17 residues. The CDR3 loop is CASSVGRSGGSSDTQYF. The CDR3 nucleotides are TGTGCCAGCAGCGTAGGCCGGAGCGGGGGTTCCTCAGATACGCAGTATTTT. The full variable domain, completed using reference TRBV9 and TRBJ2-3, is DSGVTQTPKHLITATGQRVTLRCSPRSGDLSVYWYQQSLDQGLQFLIQYYNGEERAKGNILERFSAQQFPDLHSELNLSSLELGDSALYFCASSVGRSGGSSDTQYFGPGTRLTVL.

About this clone itself: Distinct nucleotide sequences in the sample also encode this CDR3. The chain recombines TRBV20-1 with TRBJ2-3; D is undetermined. Germline-derived CDR1 and CDR2 are DFQATT and SNEGSKA (reference sequence). V was trimmed by 2 bases and J by 3 bases, leaving 3 bases between them. This CDR3 comprises 11 residues. The CDR3 sequence is CSARRTDTQYF. The CDR3 bases are TGCAGTGCTAGACGTACAGATACGCAGTATTTT.

The chain joins TRBV5-6 to TRBJ2-7, with TRBD2 as a possible D gene (5 bases). V was cut by 1 base and J by 6 bases, with 11 bases left in between. Germline V gives CDR1 SGHDT, CDR2 YYEEEE. There are 13 residues in the CDR3. The CDR3 loop reads CASSLPGISEQYF. The CDR3 region has the DNA TGTGCCAGCAGCTTGCCGGGAATTTCCGAGCAGTACTTC.

This chain links TRBV5-6 with TRBJ2-1; 7 bases map to TRBD1. Germline V gene sequence: CDR1 SGHDT, CDR2 YYEEEE. This CDR3 comprises 15 residues. The V segment lost 0 bases and the J segment 4 bases; nucleotides outside the gene matches: 4. CDR3 loop: CASSLERGPYNEQFF. The CDR3 coding sequence is TGTGCCAGCAGCTTGGAAAGGGGGCCGTACAATGAGCAGTTCTTC.

This clone showed up just once. The rearrangement uses TRBV6-1 and TRBJ1-1; TRBD1 matches 7 bases. V was clipped by 1 base and J by 2 bases; unmatched bases: 4. Germline V lookup: CDR1 MNHNS, CDR2 SASEGT. The CDR3 is 15 residues long. CDR3 region: CASSEGWDSNTEAFF. The CDR3 DNA sequence: TGTGCCAGCAGTGAAGGATGGGACAGCAACACTGAAGCTTTCTTT.

The count of this clone is one. This sequence joins TRBV7-6 and TRBJ1-1, with 8 bases matching TRBD1. V trimming: 5 bases; J trimming: 5 bases; junction bases outside the gene matches: 10. The CDR3 runs to 15 residues. Germline V lookup: CDR1 SGHVS, CDR2 FNYEAQ. This CDR3 is CASSLIPDRATEAFF. The CDR3 nucleotides are TGTGCCAGCAGCCTAATCCCGGACAGGGCTACTGAAGCTTTCTTT. Full variable domain (rest looked up from reference TRBV7-6 and TRBJ1-1): GAGVSQSPRYKVTKRGQDVALRCDPISGHVSLYWYRQALGQGPEFLTYFNYEAQQDKSGLPNDRFSAERPEGSISTLTIQRTEQRDSAMYRCASSLIPDRATEAFFGQGTRLTVV.

The chain has TRBV29-1 and TRBJ1-1, with a tentative D call TRBD1 (6 bases). V lost 2 bases to trimming and J lost 5 bases, with 12 bases between them. Looked up from germline, CDR1 is SQVTM and CDR2 is ANQGSEA. This CDR3 comprises 13 residues. This CDR3 reads CSVEIGGGTEAFF. The CDR3 DNA sequence: TGCAGCGTTGAAATTGGGGGCGGGACTGAAGCTTTCTTT.

The rearrangement uses TRBV7-6 and TRBJ1-1; D is possibly TRBD1 (5 bases). The CDR3 loop spans 15 amino acids. CDR1 SGHVS and CDR2 FNYEAQ come from the germline V gene. The V and J ends lost 1 base and 5 bases respectively, with 14 bases between them. The CDR3 region is CASSLGGEGRTEAFF. In DNA form, the CDR3 reads TGTGCCAGCAGCTTAGGTGGGGAGGGGAGGACTGAAGCTTTCTTT.

The chain links TRBV7-2 to TRBJ2-7; 12 nucleotides agree with TRBD2. V shed 5 bases and J 3 bases; nucleotides not matched to a gene: 8. CDR3 length equals 16 residues. CDR1 is SGHTA, CDR2 FQGNSA, per germline. CDR3 loop: CASSERTSGTIYEQYF. The CDR3 DNA follows: TGTGCCAGCAGCGAGCGGACTAGCGGGACGATCTACGAGCAGTACTTC.

The chain is built from TRBV7-2 and TRBJ2-4; TRBD2 matches 11 bases. J gave up 8 bases and V 1 base, and 7 bases lay outside the gene matches. The germline CDR1 and CDR2 sequences are SGHTA and FQGNSA. This CDR3 region has 16 residues. CDR3 sequence: CASSLGSGGDFDIQYF. In nucleotides, the CDR3 is TGTGCCAGCAGCTTAGGTAGCGGGGGGGATTTCGACATTCAGTACTTC.

The rearrangement joins TRBV5-4 to TRBJ2-5; 7 bases match TRBD2. Germline CDR1 SGHNT, CDR2 YYREEE (reference sequence). The CDR3 consists of 15 residues. V was clipped by 6 bases and J by 2 bases; unmatched bases: 10. The CDR3 region is CASTRTSGGQETQYF. CDR3 nucleotides: TGTGCCAGCACCCGGACTAGTGGCGGGCAAGAGACCCAGTACTTC.

The chain joins TRBV2 to TRBJ2-7; 9 positions agree with TRBD1. Trimming took 10 bases from V and 3 from J; bases not matched to a gene: 7. Germline assignment: CDR1 SNHLY and CDR2 FYNNEI. The CDR3 length is 13 residues. CDR3 in amino acids: CATQQGAGYEQYF. CDR3 in DNA: TGTGCCACTCAACAGGGGGCAGGCTACGAGCAGTACTTC.

The chain recombines TRBV7-8 with TRBJ2-1, with 7 bases identical to TRBD2. V lost 4 bases and J lost 3; bases outside the gene matches: 3. CDR1 SGHVS and CDR2 FQNEAQ come from the germline V gene. The CDR3 is 14 residues long. CDR3 sequence reads: CASSSLASYNEQFF. The CDR3 nucleotides are TGTGCCAGCAGCTCACTAGCGAGCTACAATGAGCAGTTCTTC. Full variable domain (outside the CDR3, taken from reference TRBV7-8 and TRBJ2-1): GAGVSQSPRYKVAKRGQDVALRCDPISGHVSLFWYQQALGQGPEFLTYFQNEAQLDKSGLPSDRFFAERPEGSVSTLKIQRTQQEDSAVYLCASSSLASYNEQFFGPGTRLTVL.

This chain links TRBV4-3 with TRBJ1-1; D is uncertain. Germline loops: CDR1 LGHNA, CDR2 YSLEER. Trimming stripped 0 bases from V and 6 bases from J, with 17 bases between. The CDR3 is 16 amino acids. CDR3 loop: CASSQDRFSPWAEAFF. The DNA for the CDR3 is TGCGCCAGCAGCCAAGACCGATTTTCACCTTGGGCTGAAGCTTTCTTT.

Written as DNA, the CDR3 is TGTGCCAGCAGCTTAGCTTTAGCTAGCGGACTGATTTACAATGAGCAGTTCTTC. Residues: CASSLALASGLIYNEQFF. The chain is built from TRBV7-8 and TRBJ2-1; 7 nucleotides agree with TRBD2. The germline V gene has CDR1 SGHVS and CDR2 FQNEAQ. V trimming: 0 bases; J trimming: 4 bases; junction bases outside the gene matches: 12. The CDR3 is 18 residues long.

The chain couples TRBV27 to TRBJ2-1, with 11 bases aligning to TRBD2. The CDR3 totals 16 residues. The V gene end was trimmed by 2 bases and the J gene end by 9 bases; junction bases not matched to a gene: 9. The germline gives CDR1 MNHEY, CDR2 SMNVEV (reference sequence). DNA for the CDR3: TGTGCCAGCAGTTTACCTCTAGCGGGGGGCCGTTTTGAGCAGTTCTTC. It encodes CASSLPLAGGRFEQFF.

V is TRBV7-9 and J is TRBJ2-1, with D perhaps TRBD2 (5 bases). The V gene's germline CDR1 is SEHNR and CDR2 FQNEAQ (reference sequence). The length of the CDR3 is 18 residues. V was trimmed by 2 bases and J by 5 bases, leaving 22 bases between them. CDR3 bases: TGTGCCAGCAGCTTATTTCCCCCGGCTAGCCCTAACGACAATGAGCAGTTCTTC. Its translation: CASSLFPPASPNDNEQFF.

In regard to this clone: Distinct nucleotide sequences in the sample also encode this CDR3. The V call is TRBV27, the J call TRBJ2-2; 10 nucleotides align to TRBD2. Germline V gene data show CDR1 as MNHEY and CDR2 as SMNVEV (reference sequence). V lost 3 bases to trimming and J lost 5 bases; unmatched junction nucleotides: 3. This CDR3 has 15 amino acids. The CDR3 region is CASSLSSGGTGELFF. CDR3 bases: TGTGCCAGCAGTTTGTCTAGCGGGGGAACCGGGGAGCTGTTTTTT.

This chain joins TRBV10-3 and TRBJ2-5; 8 bases are a match to TRBD2. Unmatched junction bases numbered 10, after V lost 4 bases and J lost 0 bases. This CDR3 contains 17 residues. The germline V gene encodes CDR1 ENHRY and CDR2 SYGVKD. The CDR3 DNA is TGTGCCATCAGTGCCACTAGCGGTGATGCTTACCAAGAGACCCAGTACTTC. This gives the protein CAISATSGDAYQETQYF.

This chain connects TRBV27 to TRBJ2-7; TRBD2 might be the D (6 bases). Germline values: CDR1 MNHEY, CDR2 SMNVEV (reference sequence). The germline V and J ends were trimmed by 1 base and 6 bases, with 10 bases remaining between them. The CDR3 consists of 13 residues. CDR3 in amino acids: CASSLWQGGEQYF. The CDR3 DNA reads TGTGCCAGCAGTTTATGGCAGGGAGGCGAGCAGTACTTC.

About this clone: Other DNA sequences in this sample translate to the same CDR3. CDR3 sequence: CASTPSGANVLTF. DNA for the CDR3: TGTGCCAGCACCCCCTCCGGGGCCAACGTCCTGACTTTC. V and J are TRBV27 and TRBJ2-6; D unclear. The germline V gene has CDR1 MNHEY and CDR2 SMNVEV (reference sequence). Trimming took off 7 bases at V and 4 bases at J, with 8 bases between the two ends. The CDR3 runs to 13 residues.